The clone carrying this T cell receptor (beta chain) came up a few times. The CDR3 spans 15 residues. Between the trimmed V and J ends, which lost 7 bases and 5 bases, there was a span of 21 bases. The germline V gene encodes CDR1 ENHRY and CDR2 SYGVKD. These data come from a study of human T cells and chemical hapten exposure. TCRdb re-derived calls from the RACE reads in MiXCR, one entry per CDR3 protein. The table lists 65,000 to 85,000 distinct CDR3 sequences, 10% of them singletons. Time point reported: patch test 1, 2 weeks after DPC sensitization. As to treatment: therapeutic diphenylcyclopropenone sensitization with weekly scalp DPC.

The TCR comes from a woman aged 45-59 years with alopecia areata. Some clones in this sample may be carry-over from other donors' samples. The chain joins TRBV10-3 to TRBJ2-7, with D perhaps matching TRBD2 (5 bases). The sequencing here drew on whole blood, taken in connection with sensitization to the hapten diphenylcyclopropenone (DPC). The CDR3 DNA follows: TGTGCCATCAACCCAACGGGGTTTGGTGGAAACGAGCAGTACTTC. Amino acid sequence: CAINPTGFGGNEQYF.